A single sample is the source of the 29 T cell receptor beta chains below, sequenced in a study of T cell repertoires in cytomegalovirus infection. No antigen is known for these receptors. TCRdb independently ran MiXCR on the reads; one entry per CDR3 protein. Counted here are some 920,000 distinct CDR3 sequences, around 30% occurring once; the ten biggest clones make up over 13%. The sequencing used cultured CD8+ T cells from PBMCs, collected from culture after CMV antigen stimulation. These receptors originate from a human donor in good health (CMV status not recorded). Some clones in this sample may be carry-over from other donors' samples.

This chain joins TRBV5-1 and TRBJ2-5, with no clear D. The CDR3 runs 11 residues. Per germline, CDR1 SGHRS and CDR2 YFSETQ. Trimming took 8 bases from V and 5 from J, leaving 10 bases between them. CDR3 region: CASPDEETQYF. As DNA, the CDR3 is TGCGCCAGTCCGGACGAGGAGACCCAGTACTTC.

The V gene is TRBV5-6, the J gene TRBJ1-1; D gene ambiguous. Germline CDR1 SGHDT, CDR2 YYEEEE. Trimming removed 0 bases from V and 2 bases from J, with 23 bases in between. CDR3 length: 19 residues. CDR3 sequence (DNA): TGTGCCAGCAGCTTGGGTTCGGACGGGTTCACCCCCTTCAACACTGAAGCTTTCTTT. Translating gives CASSLGSDGFTPFNTEAFF. The variable domain in full, completed from reference TRBV5-6 and TRBJ1-1, reads DAGVTQSPTHLIKTRGQQVTLRCSPKSGHDTVSWYQQALGQGPQFIFQYYEEEERQRGNFPDRFSGHQFPNYSSELNVNALLLGDSALYLCASSLGSDGFTPFNTEAFFGQGTRLTVV.

The V gene is TRBV14, the J gene TRBJ2-1; D is possibly TRBD2 (5 bases). Germline V gives CDR1 SGHDN, CDR2 FVKESK. V was cut by 5 bases and J by 8 bases, with 13 bases left in between. This CDR3 is built from 13 residues. The CDR3 DNA follows: TGTGCCAGCAGCTGGAGGCTCGGGGATGAGCAGTTCTTC. Its protein product is CASSWRLGDEQFF. Using reference TRBV14 and TRBJ2-1 for the parts outside the CDR3, the full variable domain is EAGVTQFPSHSVIEKGQTVTLRCDPISGHDNLYWYRRVMGKEIKFLLHFVKESKQDESGMPNNRFLAERTGGTYSTLKVQPAELEDSGVYFCASSWRLGDEQFFGPGTRLTVL.

This rearrangement joins TRBV7-6 to TRBJ2-7, with a possible D match to TRBD1 (5 bases). Trimming stripped 0 bases from V and 5 bases from J, with 11 bases between. Germline-derived CDR1 and CDR2 are SGHVS and FNYEAQ. This CDR3 spans 14 amino acids. In DNA, the CDR3 is TGTGCCAGCAGCTTAGCTAGCAGGGCCGACGAGCAGTACTTC. As protein: CASSLASRADEQYF.

The chain employs TRBV27 and TRBJ1-2; 7 bases map to TRBD1. With 3 bases clipped from V and 2 bases from J, the junction kept 6 bases outside the gene matches. The germline V gene encodes CDR1 MNHEY and CDR2 SMNVEV (reference sequence). CDR3 length: 15 amino acids. CDR3 in amino acids: CASSLGTAGNYGYTF. Written as DNA, the CDR3 is TGTGCCAGCAGTTTGGGGACAGCTGGAAACTATGGCTACACCTTC.

This clonotype was seen a few times. The J gene is TRBJ1-2, the V gene TRBV12-3 or TRBV12-4, with D uncertain. The CDR3 is 12 amino acids. V dropped 5 bases and J dropped 4 bases, with 8 bases sitting between them. Here the CDR3 reads CASSHRPYGYTF. CDR3 nucleotide sequence: TGTGCCAGCAGTCACCGACCCTATGGCTACACCTTC.

This clonotype was counted many times. The chain is built from TRBV12-3 or TRBV12-4 and TRBJ2-3; no firm D call. Deletions cut 5 bases from V and 2 bases from J, with 14 bases between. The CDR3 is 15 residues long. CDR3 region: CASSSRRQNTDTQYF. The CDR3 nucleotides read TGTGCCAGCAGTAGCCGACGGCAGAACACAGATACGCAGTATTTT.

The genes are TRBV6-6 and TRBJ2-3; 9 positions match TRBD2. CDR3 length: 15 amino acids. V lost 4 bases, J lost 2 bases, and 4 bases stayed unmatched. Germline lookup yields CDR1 MNHNY and CDR2 SVGAGI (reference sequence). CDR3 protein: CASSWSSGDTDTQYF. The CDR3 DNA reads TGTGCCAGCAGTTGGTCTAGCGGGGACACAGATACGCAGTATTTT.

CDR3 DNA sequence: TGTGCCAGCAGTATCCGGACGTCGCGGGAGCAGTACGTC. Protein: CASSIRTSREQYV. The chain uses TRBV12-3 or TRBV12-4 and TRBJ2-7; D gene unclear. The CDR3 contains 13 residues. V lost 5 bases to trimming and J lost 7 bases, with 15 bases between them.

This clonotype was seen only a few times. J is TRBJ2-1 and V is TRBV4-3; 7 bases line up with TRBD1. Germline V CDR1 and CDR2: LGHNA, YSLEER. After removal of 2 bases from V and 4 bases from J, the junction contained 11 bases not matched to a gene. The CDR3 is 17 residues long. In nucleotides, the CDR3 is TGCGCCAGCAGCCAATCAATAGAGGGACAGAGATACAATGAGCAGTTCTTC. Its protein product is CASSQSIEGQRYNEQFF.

This sequence joins TRBV10-2 and TRBJ1-2; D may be TRBD1 (5 bases). The length of the CDR3 is 12 residues. Germline assignment: CDR1 WSHSY and CDR2 SAAADI. Deletions cut 6 bases from V and 2 bases from J, with 7 bases between. The CDR3 DNA follows: TGCGCCAGCAGATGGGACAACTATGGCTACACCTTC. The encoded protein is CASRWDNYGYTF.

In this sample, this clonotype turned up many times. This chain connects TRBV20-1 to TRBJ1-2; 7 positions match TRBD1. The ends lost 0 bases at V and 5 bases at J; junction bases unmatched: 3. The CDR3 is 13 amino acids. CDR1 DFQATT and CDR2 SNEGSKA come from the germline V gene (reference sequence). CDR3 in amino acids: CSARDRQGYGYTF. The CDR3 DNA follows: TGCAGTGCTAGAGATAGACAGGGATATGGCTACACCTTC.

This clonotype was picked up many times. V is TRBV7-8 and J is TRBJ1-1, with TRBD1 as a possible D gene (6 bases). Trimming stripped 3 bases from V and 1 base from J, with 18 bases between. Germline V gene data show CDR1 as SGHVS and CDR2 as FQNEAQ. The CDR3 extends over 17 amino acids. CDR3 in amino acids: CASSFRGGRGKNTEAFF. The CDR3 DNA is TGTGCCAGCAGCTTTCGCGGGGGAAGGGGGAAGAACACTGAAGCTTTCTTT.

The chain couples TRBV28 to TRBJ1-4; TRBD1 is a possible D gene (5 bases). Germline CDR1 reads MDHEN; CDR2 reads SYDVKM. The CDR3 consists of 14 residues. The V end was cut by 4 bases, the J end by 6 bases, with 12 bases between. The CDR3 loop reads CASSSSGGDEKLFF. DNA for the CDR3: TGTGCCAGCAGTTCATCCGGAGGGGATGAAAAACTGTTTTTT.

V and J are TRBV15 and TRBJ2-7, with TRBD1 matching 8 bases. The CDR3 runs 11 residues. In germline, CDR1 is LNHNV, CDR2 YYDKDF (reference sequence). CDR3: CVTSQGDEQYV. In DNA, the CDR3 is TGTGTCACCTCACAGGGGGACGAGCAGTACGTC.

This clonotype showed up many times. This rearrangement joins TRBV7-6 to TRBJ1-1; D perhaps matches TRBD1 (5 bases). Germline CDR1 is SGHVS and CDR2 is FNYEAQ. The CDR3 length is 15 residues. V lost 1 base and J lost 3, with 12 bases in between. The CDR3 sequence: CASSLVLGPDTEAFF. CDR3 nucleotide sequence: TGTGCCAGCAGCTTAGTTCTGGGGCCTGACACTGAAGCTTTCTTT. Full variable domain (outside the CDR3, taken from reference TRBV7-6 and TRBJ1-1): GAGVSQSPRYKVTKRGQDVALRCDPISGHVSLYWYRQALGQGPEFLTYFNYEAQQDKSGLPNDRFSAERPEGSISTLTIQRTEQRDSAMYRCASSLVLGPDTEAFFGQGTRLTVV.

On this clonotype itself: At one boundary the junction diverges from the germline segment, which might be a read error. The chain combines TRBV7-7 with TRBJ2-1; D possibly corresponds to TRBD2 (7 bases). This CDR3 has 16 residues. The germline CDR1 and CDR2 sequences are SSHAT and FNYEAQ (reference sequence). CDR3: CASSLSSGGPGNEQFF. CDR3 nucleotides: TGTGCTAGCAGCTTATCATCCGGGGGGCCCGGCAATGAGCAGTTCTTC.

Only a few counts were recorded for this clonotype. V usage is TRBV20-1 and J usage is TRBJ1-5; the D gene is possibly TRBD1 (6 bases). V was cut by 5 bases and J by 3 bases, with 14 bases left in between. The germline V gene encodes CDR1 DFQATT and CDR2 SNEGSKA (reference sequence). CDR3 length equals 14 residues. The CDR3 sequence is CSAGPTGYNQPQHF. The CDR3 DNA reads as TGCAGTGCTGGACCGACAGGCTACAATCAGCCCCAGCATTTT.

This clonotype is a singleton in its sample. CDR3 DNA sequence: TGTGCCAGCTCACCGTCCGCGTCCACTGAAGCTTTCTTT. Protein sequence: CASSPSASTEAFF. V gene TRBV18 combines with J gene TRBJ1-1; D uncertain. In germline, CDR1 is KGHSH, CDR2 LQKENI. V was clipped by 3 bases and J by 4 bases, with 9 bases between them. The CDR3 is made up of 13 amino acids.

This chain uses TRBV27 with TRBJ2-7, with D tentatively TRBD1 (6 bases). The CDR3 loop spans 12 amino acids. Germline V CDR1 and CDR2: MNHEY, SMNVEV (reference sequence). Trimming stripped 7 bases from V and 5 bases from J, with 12 bases between. CDR3 amino acids: CASIGAGDEQYV. As DNA, the CDR3 is TGTGCCAGCATCGGTGCAGGGGACGAGCAGTACGTC.

The table lists this clonotype with many counts. The genes are TRBV7-8 and TRBJ2-7; TRBD2 aligns across 11 bases. The CDR3 loop spans 15 amino acids. The germline gives CDR1 SGHVS, CDR2 FQNEAQ. With 2 bases clipped from V and 0 bases from J, the junction kept 0 bases outside the gene matches. CDR3: CASSLTSGSSYEQYF. CDR3 in DNA: TGTGCCAGCAGCTTAACTAGCGGGAGCTCCTACGAGCAGTACTTC.

This clonotype has ten or more counts. V gene TRBV12-3 or TRBV12-4 combines with J gene TRBJ1-4, with no clear D. There are 14 residues in the CDR3. Trimming shortened V by 5 bases and J by 8 bases, and 15 bases separated the two germline ends. CDR3 bases: TGTGCCAGCAGTCCTACTCGGGGTGGGGAAAAACTGTTTTTT. Amino acids: CASSPTRGGEKLFF.

This clonotype was detected a few times. This chain uses TRBV27 with TRBJ2-3; D not resolved. The V and J ends lost 2 bases and 2 bases respectively, with 11 bases between them. The CDR3 has 15 residues. Germline loops: CDR1 MNHEY, CDR2 SMNVEV (reference sequence). CDR3 amino acids: CASSLDGDITDTQYF. The CDR3 bases are TGTGCCAGCAGTTTAGACGGCGACATCACAGATACGCAGTATTTT.

The genes are TRBV6-8 and TRBJ1-4; maybe TRBD1 (5 bases). Trimming took off 8 bases at V and 8 bases at J, with 18 bases between the two ends. Germline V CDR1 and CDR2: MNHGY, SAAAGT. The CDR3 extends over 14 amino acids. CDR3 DNA sequence: TGTGCCAGCGCCCAGGCGACAGACGAAGAAAAACTGTTTTTT. It codes for CASAQATDEEKLFF.

At least ten counts were recorded for this clonotype. This CDR3 is CASSLGQGQHPNTGELFF. CDR3 coding DNA: TGTGCCAGCAGCTTAGGGCAGGGCCAACACCCGAACACCGGGGAGCTGTTTTTT. The rearrangement links TRBV11-1 to TRBJ2-2; D is perhaps TRBD1 (5 bases). This CDR3 is 18 amino acids long. Germline V gene lookup returns CDR1 SGHAT and CDR2 FQDESV (reference sequence). The ends were cut back, 1 base at V and 0 bases at J, with 15 bases in the middle.

This clonotype appeared a few times. The V call is TRBV12-5, the J call TRBJ2-2; D is unresolved. Germline V gene lookup returns CDR1 LGHNT and CDR2 FRNRAP. V lost 6 bases, J lost 7 bases, and 9 bases lay in between. The CDR3 totals 12 residues. This chain's CDR3 is CASGPAVGELFF. The CDR3 DNA reads as TGTGCTAGTGGCCCCGCGGTCGGGGAGCTGTTTTTT.

The CDR3 reads CASSLQAGNNEKLFF. The CDR3 region has the DNA TGTGCCAGCAGTTTACAGGCAGGGAACAATGAAAAACTGTTTTTT. This chain connects TRBV27 to TRBJ1-4, with a weak D call TRBD1 (5 bases). Trimming cost V 2 bases and J 5 bases, with 12 bases left between them. The CDR3 extends over 15 amino acids. Germline V lookup: CDR1 MNHEY, CDR2 SMNVEV (reference sequence).

J is TRBJ1-2 and V is TRBV29-1, with D uncertain. CDR3 length: 14 residues. Trimming pared 0 bases from V and 0 bases from J, leaving 8 bases between. Germline values: CDR1 SQVTM, CDR2 ANQGSEA. Here the CDR3 reads CSVEDRATNYGYTF. CDR3 in DNA: TGCAGCGTTGAAGATCGGGCTACTAACTATGGCTACACCTTC.

This clonotype has a handful of counts. This rearrangement joins TRBV20-1 to TRBJ2-5; 8 positions match TRBD2. Per the germline V gene, CDR1 is DFQATT and CDR2 is SNEGSKA (reference sequence). Unmatched junction bases numbered 19, after V lost 5 bases and J lost 5 bases. The CDR3 is 17 amino acids. The DNA for the CDR3 is TGCAGTGCTTTCTTAAGGTTCTCTCGGGGGGGCGTGGAGACCCAGTACTTC. The encoded protein is CSAFLRFSRGGVETQYF.